This T cell receptor beta chain originates from a study of T cells in Graves' hyperthyroidism and ophthalmopathy. The investigators amplified TCR beta CDR3 regions from RNA transcripts. First-round RT-PCR of the TCR CDR3 relied on the HTBI primer set. One entry per CDR3 protein results from TCRdb running MiXCR on the multiplex PCR reads. The sample holds 45,000 or so distinct CDR3 sequences, approximately 50% seen once. Germline assignment: CDR1 MNHNS and CDR2 SASEGT. The CDR3 has 15 residues. The ends were cut back, 1 base at V and 2 bases at J, with 10 bases in the middle. This clonotype was sampled from a woman aged 45-59 years with Graves' hyperthyroidism. The gene calls are TRBV6-1 and TRBJ2-3, with D unresolved. Source material: peripheral blood or thyroid tissue (not recorded which). The CDR3 region is CASSEGHQNTDTQYF. CDR3 bases: TGTGCCAGCAGTGAAGGACACCAAAACACAGATACGCAGTATTTT.